The present entry profiles one T cell receptor (beta chain) with its context. Its antigen is as yet unknown. Clones were sequenced by immunoSEQ multiplex PCR, and TCRdb holds only the in-frame ones, with some missing. The table has about 2.5 million clones, around 90% seen once. Deletions cut 1 base from V and 4 bases from J, with 13 bases between. The CDR3 is 15 residues long. Germline CDR1 MDHEN, CDR2 SYDVKM. The data belong to a study of shared clonotypes between healthy human individuals. Study-wide results and caveats: Across a handful of donors, naive CD4 shared around 5.1%, naive CD8 around 4%, memory CD4 over 2%, memory CD8 about 0.38%.

The sequence was obtained from a man aged 18 to 29 in good health. Some clones in this sample may be carry-over from other donors' samples. The sample consisted of naive CD4+ T cells from PBMCs. The subset is: CD45RA+ positively selected. The chain links TRBV28 to TRBJ2-5; tentative D call: TRBD1 (6 bases). The CDR3 nucleotides read TGTGCCAGCAGTTTATTACAGGGTAGGGCAGAGACCCAGTACTTC. Translating gives CASSLLQGRAETQYF.